Here is one T cell receptor (beta chain) with its context. In the authors' workflow: Reference gene primer amplification gave nucleated cell count estimates. Method: immunoSEQ multiplex PCR; TCRdb's copy keeps in-frame clones and lacks some. That table furnishes V, J and clone size, whereas the DNA furnished D and trimming. The sample includes around 70,000 clones, around three quarters of them seen just once. This specimen belongs to a study of blood T cell repertoires in COVID-19. Study at large: From T cells, B-cell-depleted T cells, or PBMCs came the material, which was cDNA or gDNA.

CDR3 size: 13 residues. The V gene's germline CDR1 is LGHDT and CDR2 YNNKEL (reference sequence). Trimming took 6 bases from V and 7 from J; bases not matched to a gene: 6. Material: peripheral blood. The receptor was derived from a human donor in a cohort sampled during active COVID-19. The gene calls are TRBV3-1 (or the pseudogene TRBV3-2) and TRBJ1-2, with 9 nucleotides matching TRBD1. CDR3 loop: CASSPQGAAGYTF. The CDR3 DNA sequence: TGTGCCAGCAGTCCACAGGGGGCCGCTGGCTACACCTTC.